This T cell receptor beta chain was captured in a study of regulatory T cells in long-lasting Graves disease. About the research overall: A definition of persistent Graves' disease required over 5 years of antithyroid drugs plus positive TSH receptor antibodies.

Relying on iRepertoire HTBI primers and Arm-PCR of CDR3 regions, the team built TCR beta libraries. TCRdb fed the multiplex PCR reads into MiXCR, producing one record per CDR3 protein. Counted here are about 470,000 distinct CDR3 sequences, about 20% occurring once; the ten biggest clones make up roughly 8%. Study results and caveats: It was in persistent disease that TRBV28, TRBJ1-2 and TRBJ2-5 were favored.

The CDR3 loop spans 15 amino acids. V was shortened by 0 bases and J by 5 bases, with 13 bases between the two germline ends. Germline CDR1 and CDR2: SGHAT and FQNNGV. The time point is: persistent/refractory GD, antithyroid drugs over 5 years with positive TRAb. PBMCs were the source of the RNA used for TCR sequencing. Patients with Graves' disease were diagnosed by American Thyroid Association guidelines. Approximately 10-milliliter peripheral blood samples went into EDTA tubes. In its sample, this clonotype was seen many times. What it recognizes is unknown. The V call is TRBV11-2, the J call TRBJ1-1; no clear D gene. This clonotype was obtained from a female donor with Graves disease. The material sequenced was peripheral blood mononuclear cells (PBMCs), taken when the disease was refractory, from a patient treated with antithyroid drugs. The CDR3 DNA reads as TGTGCCAGCAGCTTAGAGGTTGGGCAGGTGACTGAAGCTTTCTTT. Amino acids: CASSLEVGQVTEAFF.